This T cell receptor beta chain was documented in a study of beta chain features in type 1 diabetes. The investigators reverse transcribed all of the isolated RNA, so they sequenced expressed TCRB transcripts. Clones were read by immunoSEQ multiplex PCR, and TCRdb kept only the in-frame ones, dropping some. The sample lists about 110,000 clones; about two fifths were seen once. This clone appeared a few times. Trimming took 6 bases from V and 4 from J; bases not matched to a gene: 2. Germline V gene sequence: CDR1 MDHEN, CDR2 SYDVKM. The CDR3 is 13 amino acids. The sample consisted of stem cell memory CD4+ T cells from blood. This chain connects TRBV28 to TRBJ2-7; 11 bases agree with TRBD2. The clonotype was recovered from a woman between 18 and 30 years old in good health. CDR3 coding DNA: TGTGCCAGCAGGCTAGCGGGAGGTTACGAGCAGTACTTC. It yields the protein CASRLAGGYEQYF.